Listed below are T cell receptor beta chains from one sample, sequenced in a study of lymphopenia after photon versus proton radiotherapy. Profiling relied on immunoSEQ multiplex PCR, and the TCRdb table lists in-frame clones only, not all of them. The sample includes 77,000 or so clones, around four fifths of them seen just once. The sequences come from peripheral blood, collected from a patient treated with proton-based radiotherapy. The receptor set was obtained from a man aged 55 to 70 with pancreatic cancer. CDR3s include the opening cysteine and the closing phenylalanine or tryptophan. A D gene is named only where the DNA matches it firmly. Expanded clones get a size class; other rows say once, few or many, or leave the size out.

TRBD1	NA	TRBJ2-5	TRBV7-3	TGTGCCAGCAGCTTAACAGGACAGGGACCCGGAGAGACCCAGTACTTC	CASSLTGQGPGETQYF
NA	NA	TRBJ2-2	TRBV6-1	TGTGCCAGCAAACGGGACCGCCTAACCGGGGAGCTGTTTTTT	CASKRDRLTGELFF
NA	NA	TRBJ2-7	TRBV28	TGTGCCAGCAGTTTTTTAATTCGAGGTCACGAGCAGTACTTC	CASSFLIRGHEQYF
NA	NA	TRBJ2-7	TRBV5-1	TGCGCCAGCAGCTCTAATGGATCTCCCGGGGGCGAGCAGTACTTC	CASSSNGSPGGEQYF
TRBD1	NA	TRBJ1-2	TRBV28	TGTGCCAGCAGTCGGACAGGAAACTATGGCTACACCTTC	CASSRTGNYGYTF
NA	NA	TRBJ2-5	TRBV9	TGTGCCAGCAGCGTAGAAGTAGGGCAAGGAAAGACCCAGTACTTC	CASSVEVGQGKTQYF
NA	NA	TRBJ1-5	TRBV5-1	TGCGCCAGCAGAGGGACAAATGATAACGGGGCCCAGCATTTT	CASRGTNDNGAQHF
TRBD2	NA	TRBJ2-1	TRBV6-4	TGTGCCAGAATACGGGAGGGCCGCAATGAGCAGTTCTTC	CARIREGRNEQFF
NA	NA	TRBJ2-3	TRBV6-7	TGTGCCAGCAGCGTGGGGAGCGACACAGATACGCAGTATTTT	CASSVGSDTDTQYF
TRBD2	few	TRBJ2-1	TRBV4-3	TGCGCCAGCAGCCAAGCGTCTTCTGGTTCGGCGGGAGCCTCCAATGAGCAGTTCTTC	CASSQASSGSAGASNEQFF
NA	NA	TRBJ2-1	TRBV5-4	TGTGCCAGCAGCCCTATGAGGGCCAGGAGTGAGCAGTTCTTC	CASSPMRARSEQFF
NA	NA	TRBJ1-1	TRBV18	TGTGCCAGCTCACCTACGGGACGGGGCACTGAAGCTTTCTTT	CASSPTGRGTEAFF
NA	NA	TRBJ2-3	TRBV28	TGTGCCAGCAGTTTACTGGCAAGACCAAGCACAGATACGCAGTATTTT	CASSLLARPSTDTQYF
NA	once	TRBJ1-4	TRBV4-2	TGTGCCAGCAGCCAAGGGGGCGGGACGCGCGCGGAAAAACTGTTTTTT	CASSQGGGTRAEKLFF
NA	NA	TRBJ2-5	TRBV7-9	TGTGCCAGCAGCTTAAACCCCTCAGGTCAGGGTTTAGAGACCCAGTACTTC	CASSLNPSGQGLETQYF
NA	NA	TRBJ1-4	TRBV28	TGTGCCAGCAACGGGGGAACAGACAGGCTTTTTAAGTCAACTAATGAAAAACTGTTTTTT	CASNGGTDRLFKSTNEKLFF
NA	NA	TRBJ1-1	TRBV11-1	TGTGCCAGCAGCTTCGGATCGCGGAACACTGAAGCTTTCTTT	CASSFGSRNTEAFF
NA	NA	TRBJ2-2	TRBV10-2	TGCGCCAGCACTTTGACAGGGGAGGGCGGGGAGCTGTTTTTT	CASTLTGEGGELFF
NA	NA	TRBJ2-5	TRBV5-1	TGCGCCAGCAGCTTGGACCAGGGCCGAGGGGAGACCCAGTACTTC	CASSLDQGRGETQYF
NA	NA	TRBJ1-1	TRBV11-2	TGTGCCAGCAGCTTAGAGGTAGGGACTGAAGCTTTCTTT	CASSLEVGTEAFF
NA	NA	TRBJ2-3	TRBV4-1	TGCGCCAGCAGCCAAGATGCTCGGCGCACAGATACGCAGTATTTT	CASSQDARRTDTQYF
NA	NA	TRBJ1-1	TRBV7-2	TGTGCCAGCAGCCCTCGGCCCCAGGTGGTGAACACTGAAGCTTTCTTT	CASSPRPQVVNTEAFF
NA	NA	TRBJ2-7	TRBV6-1	TGTGCCAGCAGAGAGCACGCGACCTACGAGCAGTACTTC	CASREHATYEQYF
NA	NA	TRBJ2-3	TRBV18	TGTGCCAGCTCAAGGGGAGTTGGGAGCACAGATACGCAGTATTTT	CASSRGVGSTDTQYF
NA	NA	TRBJ2-3	TRBV7-9	TGTGCCAGCAGCCGGTCGGGAGGCACAGATACGCAGTATTTT	CASSRSGGTDTQYF
NA	NA	TRBJ2-3	TRBV11-3	TGTGCCAGCAGTCCACAGGAGGCAGATACGCAGTATTTT	CASSPQEADTQYF
NA	NA	TRBJ1-5	TRBV6-1	TGTGCCACCGAACCGGGTCATCCGAAACAGCCCCAGCATTTT	CATEPGHPKQPQHF
NA	NA	TRBJ1-5	TRBV7-2	TGTGCCAGCAGCCCCGGGTCCTTACCCAGGCAGCCCCAGCATTTT	CASSPGSLPRQPQHF
TRBD1	NA	TRBJ2-2	TRBV18	TGTGCCAGCTCACCGCTTTTGACAGGGGCCGGGGAGCTGTTTTTT	CASSPLLTGAGELFF
TRBD1	NA	TRBJ1-2	TRBV18	TGTGCCAGCTCACCAGACAGGGCCCGACGAGGCTATGGCTACACCTTC	CASSPDRARRGYGYTF
TRBD1	NA	TRBJ1-3	TRBV29-1	TGCAGCGTTGACGACAGGGTGGGAGGAAACACCATATATTTT	CSVDDRVGGNTIYF
NA	NA	TRBJ1-2	TRBV6-6	TGTGCCAGCAGTTTCCCGGGACAAGGTTTCTCTGGCTACACCTTC	CASSFPGQGFSGYTF
NA	NA	TRBJ1-5	TRBV19	TGTGCCAGTAATTCACGGGACCTAAGAGGTCAGCCCCAGCATTTT	CASNSRDLRGQPQHF
NA	NA	TRBJ2-1	TRBV29-1	TGCAGCGTTGGCACAGGACTGGGCTCCTACAATGAGCAGTTCTTC	CSVGTGLGSYNEQFF
NA	NA	TRBJ2-3	TRBV5-1	TGCGCCAGCAGCTTGGGGCCCACAGATACGCAGTATTTT	CASSLGPTDTQYF
NA	NA	TRBJ2-1	TRBV7-2	TGTGCCAGCAGCGCCTTCGGAAGCCACAATGAGCAGTTCTTC	CASSAFGSHNEQFF
NA	NA	TRBJ2-3	TRBV19	TGTGCCAGTAGTATAAGTGTTACCACAGATACGCAGTATTTT	CASSISVTTDTQYF
NA	NA	TRBJ2-3	TRBV27	TGTGCCAGCAGTAAACGTACAACCTCGATCCCAGATACGCAGTATTTT	CASSKRTTSIPDTQYF
NA	once	TRBJ2-3	TRBV11-3	TGTGCCAGCAGCTCGCCCGGAGGAGGAACAGATACGCAGTATTTT	CASSSPGGGTDTQYF
NA	NA	TRBJ1-1	TRBV9	TGTGCCAGCAGCGTAGCTACGGGGACCGGTGAAGCTTTCTTT	CASSVATGTGEAFF
TRBD2	NA	TRBJ2-1	TRBV29-1	TGCAGCGTTGAGATGGGCGGGAGGGGTGGAAATGAGCAGTTCTTC	CSVEMGGRGGNEQFF
TRBD2	NA	TRBJ2-7	TRBV28	TGTGCCAGCGAGGGGGCGGGAGGGCCTCTCGGCTACGAGCAGTACTTC	CASEGAGGPLGYEQYF
NA	NA	TRBJ2-1	TRBV27	TGTGCCAGCAGTTTAGAGCTGCCCTCCTACAATGAGCAGTTCTTC	CASSLELPSYNEQFF
NA	NA	TRBJ1-2	TRBV5-6	TGTGCCAGCAGCCATGAGGGGACCTACTCTAACTATGGCTACACCTTC	CASSHEGTYSNYGYTF
NA	few	TRBJ1-3	TRBV30	TGTGCCTGGACCCTCCGGGGCAGGGCCGACACCATATATTTT	CAWTLRGRADTIYF
NA	NA	TRBJ2-6	TRBV2	TGTGCCACCGCTCCAGGGGCTGGGGCCAACGTCCTGACTTTC	CATAPGAGANVLTF
NA	few	TRBJ1-2	TRBV5-1	TGCGCCAGCAGCTTGGTGGCCCGGGAAAACTATGGCTACACCTTC	CASSLVARENYGYTF
NA	few	TRBJ2-3	TRBV11-2	TGTGCCAGCAGCTTTGACTGGTCGGATACGCAGTATTTT	CASSFDWSDTQYF
TRBD1	NA	TRBJ1-5	TRBV9	TGTGCCAGCAGCACAGGGGGTACTCAGCCCCAGCATTTT	CASSTGGTQPQHF
TRBD2	NA	TRBJ2-1	TRBV7-9	TGTGCCAGCAGCCCCTTGGCCTCGGGAAGCGGGAGGGTATGGAATGAGCAGTTCTTC	CASSPLASGSGRVWNEQFF
NA	once	TRBJ1-4	TRBV7-2	TGTGCCAGCAGCTTAAAAGGGGTTGAAAAACTGTTTTTT	CASSLKGVEKLFF
TRBD1	NA	TRBJ2-7	TRBV5-1	TGCGCCAGCAGCCCGGGACAGCAACTATCCTACGAGCAGTACTTC	CASSPGQQLSYEQYF
TRBD2	NA	TRBJ2-1	TRBV6-5	TGTGCCAGCAGTTCCCCAGCGGGAGCCCCGAGGGGGCAGTTCTTC	CASSSPAGAPRGQFF
NA	NA	TRBJ2-7	TRBV7-2	TGTGCCAGCAGCTTAGTCACCATCGAGCAGTACTTC	CASSLVTIEQYF
NA	NA	TRBJ1-5	TRBV6-4	TGTGCCAGCAGTGACAATCTCGGGGTGAATCAGCCCCAGCATTTT	CASSDNLGVNQPQHF